One and the same sample provided the 18 T cell receptor beta chains below, sequenced in a study of glioma-infiltrating T cells after dendritic cell vaccination. Generated by immunoSEQ multiplex PCR, the TCRdb table keeps only in-frame clones and is missing some. The table records around 83,000 clones, around 85% of them present only once. Described time point: after dendritic cell vaccination, including at tumor progression/relapse. Specimen: blood, collected after dendritic cell vaccination. These receptor sequences come from a human donor with glioblastoma.

The rearrangement uses TRBV2 and TRBJ2-1; perhaps TRBD2 as D (5 bases). The CDR3 runs to 11 residues. Germline V gene sequence: CDR1 SNHLY, CDR2 FYNNEI. Trimming cost V 7 bases and J 8 bases, with 9 bases left between them. CDR3: CASTRADEQFF. The CDR3 coding sequence is TGTGCCAGCACACGAGCGGATGAGCAGTTCTTC.

The chain employs TRBV27 and TRBJ2-3; a possible D gene is TRBD1 (6 bases). The V gene's germline CDR1 is MNHEY and CDR2 SMNVEV (reference sequence). The CDR3 consists of 15 residues. Trimming left V 4 bases short and J 2 bases short, with 13 bases between. For the CDR3, the DNA is TGTGCCAGCAGTTCCCAGACAGGAACCACAGATACGCAGTATTTT. This gives the protein CASSSQTGTTDTQYF.

The CDR3 loop is CASKGQSSYNEQFF. In DNA, the CDR3 is TGTGCCAGCAAGGGGCAGAGCTCCTACAATGAGCAGTTCTTC. The chain is built from TRBV7-3 and TRBJ2-1; the D gene is possibly TRBD1 (5 bases). This CDR3 contains 14 residues. Between the trimmed V and J ends, which lost 7 bases and 0 bases, there was a span of 10 bases. Germline CDR1 reads SGHTA; CDR2 reads FQGTGA.

This sequence joins TRBV5-1 and TRBJ1-4; tentatively, D is TRBD1 (6 bases). The length of the CDR3 is 15 residues. Trimming left V 4 bases short and J 3 bases short, with 13 bases between. Germline-derived CDR1 and CDR2 are SGHRS and YFSETQ. CDR3 in DNA: TGCGCCAGCAGCCACACAGGGCTCCCTAATGAAAAACTGTTTTTT. This gives the protein CASSHTGLPNEKLFF.

The chain couples TRBV5-4 to TRBJ2-7; TRBD2 matches 9 bases. J was trimmed by 0 bases and V by 4 bases; bases with no gene match: 2. Germline V CDR1 and CDR2: SGHNT, YYREEE (reference sequence). The CDR3 runs 14 residues. The CDR3 DNA sequence: TGTGCCAGCAGCATTAGCGGGAGCTCCTACGAGCAGTACTTC. This encodes CASSISGSSYEQYF.

The rearrangement uses TRBV28 and TRBJ2-7; 8 positions match TRBD2. This CDR3 has 16 amino acids. Looked up from germline, CDR1 is MDHEN and CDR2 is SYDVKM. The ends lost 4 bases at V and 0 bases at J; junction bases unmatched: 8. The CDR3 nucleotides are TGTGCCAGCAGTTCCCCTGGTAGCGGGGTCTCCTACGAGCAGTACTTC. Translation: CASSSPGSGVSYEQYF.

The rearrangement joins TRBV5-8 to TRBJ2-5; D is unresolved. The CDR3 is 16 amino acids. The V and J ends lost 2 bases and 2 bases respectively, with 16 bases between them. Germline CDR1 SGHTS, CDR2 YDEGEE. The CDR3 here is CASSLAVGHSQETQYF. CDR3 coding DNA: TGTGCCAGCAGCTTAGCCGTGGGCCACTCTCAAGAGACCCAGTACTTC.

The chain carries TRBV2 and TRBJ2-1; 8 bases match TRBD2. The CDR3 runs 15 residues. The J segment lost 5 bases and the V segment lost 3 bases, leaving 6 bases of the junction unmatched. From germline, CDR1 is SNHLY and CDR2 FYNNEI. CDR3 nucleotides: TGTGCCAGCAGTGAGAGTAGCGGGACCAACAATGAGCAGTTCTTC. This sequence encodes CASSESSGTNNEQFF.

The chain has TRBV30 and TRBJ2-5; D call uncertain. Germline assignment: CDR1 GTSNPN and CDR2 SVGIG (reference sequence). The CDR3 has 11 amino acids. The V end was cut by 4 bases, the J end by 3 bases, with 6 bases between. CDR3 amino acids: CAWNNEETQYF. DNA of the CDR3: TGTGCCTGGAACAACGAAGAGACCCAGTACTTC.

The V gene is TRBV5-1, the J gene TRBJ1-3; TRBD1 agrees at 8 bases. Germline trimming cut 0 bases from V and 4 bases from J; bases unmatched to any gene: 6. Germline V gene sequence: CDR1 SGHRS, CDR2 YFSETQ. The CDR3 totals 16 residues. The CDR3 nucleotides read TGCGCCAGCAGCTTGGCTCGGACAGGGCCGGGAAACACCATATATTTT. This encodes CASSLARTGPGNTIYF. Complete variable domain (other parts from reference TRBV5-1 and TRBJ1-3): KAGVTQTPRYLIKTRGQQVTLSCSPISGHRSVSWYQQTPGQGLQFLFEYFSETQRNKGNFPGRFSGRQFSNSRSEMNVSTLELGDSALYLCASSLARTGPGNTIYFGEGSWLTVV.

This clone was seen only once. This chain connects TRBV2 to TRBJ1-2; D is unclear. The CDR3 spans 14 residues. Germline V gives CDR1 SNHLY, CDR2 FYNNEI. The germline V and J ends were trimmed by 2 bases and 6 bases, with 13 bases remaining between them. The CDR3 DNA reads TGTGCCAGCAGTGAACCCCCCATGCGGGATGGCTACACCTTC. It yields the protein CASSEPPMRDGYTF.

The chain employs TRBV19 and TRBJ2-1; D gene uncertain. Looked up from germline, CDR1 is LNHDA and CDR2 is SQIVND (reference sequence). This CDR3 has 14 amino acids. The V end was cut by 3 bases, the J end by 3 bases, with 9 bases between. CDR3 nucleotides: TGTGCCAGTAGTATTAGTACGATCTACAATGAGCAGTTCTTC. Amino acid sequence: CASSISTIYNEQFF.

The sample holds a few counts of this clone. The rearrangement links TRBV30 to TRBJ1-2, with 10 positions matching TRBD1. The CDR3 loop spans 14 amino acids. The germline CDR1 and CDR2 sequences are GTSNPN and SVGIG (reference sequence). V dropped 2 bases and J dropped 8; count of bases not matched to a gene: 8. The CDR3 DNA reads as TGTGCCTGGAGTCTACCGACAGGGGGCGGAGGCTACACCTTC. This translates into CAWSLPTGGGGYTF. Variable domain in full (rest from reference TRBV30 and TRBJ1-2): SQTIHQWPATLVQPVGSPLSLECTVEGTSNPNLYWYRQAAGRGLQLLFYSVGIGQISSEVPQNLSASRPQDRQFILSSKKLLLSDSGFYLCAWSLPTGGGGYTFGSGTRLTVV.

The V gene is TRBV4-2, the J gene TRBJ2-7; D gene ambiguous. The CDR3 sequence is 14 residues long. CDR1 LGHNA and CDR2 YNFKEQ come from the germline V gene. Trimming took off 0 bases at V and 3 bases at J, with 9 bases between the two ends. In DNA, the CDR3 is TGTGCCAGCAGCCAAGATCTGTCCTACTACGAGCAGTACTTC. It translates to CASSQDLSYYEQYF.

CDR3 DNA sequence: TGCGCCAGCAGCGGGACAGAAGATAATTCACCCCTCCACTTT. Translation: CASSGTEDNSPLHF. The chain uses TRBV5-1 and TRBJ1-6; 7 bases match TRBD1. V was pared by 4 bases and J by 5 bases, with 3 bases of the junction left unmatched. The CDR3 is 14 residues long. CDR1 is SGHRS, CDR2 YFSETQ, per germline.

This chain uses TRBV4-1 with TRBJ1-3; D remains ambiguous. The CDR3 extends over 14 amino acids. Germline CDR1 is MGHRA and CDR2 is YSYEKL. Trimming removed 1 base from V and 3 bases from J, with 7 bases in between. Here the CDR3 reads CASSQAASGNTIYF. The CDR3 DNA sequence: TGCGCCAGCAGCCAAGCCGCGAGTGGAAACACCATATATTTT.

CDR3 sequence reads: CASSIYGVLLGEQFF. CDR3 nucleotides: TGTGCCAGTAGTATTTACGGGGTTTTATTGGGAGAGCAGTTCTTC. This chain links TRBV19 with TRBJ2-1, with D tentatively TRBD2 (5 bases). The V gene's germline CDR1 is LNHDA and CDR2 SQIVND (reference sequence). V lost 3 bases and J lost 10, with 19 bases in between. The CDR3 has 15 amino acids.

This clone was detected once. The rearrangement links TRBV6-6 to TRBJ2-7; 7 nucleotides line up with TRBD1. The CDR3 totals 14 residues. Germline values: CDR1 MNHNY, CDR2 SVGAGI (reference sequence). Unmatched junction bases numbered 6, after V lost 6 bases and J lost 1 base. CDR3 amino acids: CASSRPGQSYEQYF. The CDR3 DNA reads TGTGCCAGCAGCCGCCCGGGACAGTCCTACGAGCAGTACTTC.